This T cell receptor beta chain was sequenced in a study of blood T cell repertoires in COVID-19. At the level of the study: The origin of the acute and convalescent COVID-19 samples was the United States, Italy and Spain. The cDNA or gDNA used as material had been derived from T cells, B-cell-depleted T cells, or PBMCs.

This CDR3 spans 16 amino acids. Trimming removed 4 bases at V and 0 bases at J, with 13 bases between. Germline CDR1 is LGHDT and CDR2 is YNNKEL (reference sequence). Methods used by the authors: Researchers report that nucleated cell counts were estimated from reference gene primer amplification. Assay used: immunoSEQ multiplex PCR; TCRdb lists only in-frame clones, some missing. V and J calls and clone size are given by that table; D and trimming were obtained from the DNA. The profile shows under 200,000 clones, around 85% of them singletons. This clone was seen only a few times. The rearrangement uses TRBV3-1 (or the pseudogene TRBV3-2) and TRBJ2-1; a weak D match, TRBD2 (5 bases). The sample taken for sequencing was peripheral blood. The receptor was derived from a man in his sixties with acute or convalescent COVID-19. CDR3 sequence reads: CASSPRELSSYNEQFF. The CDR3, as DNA: TGTGCCAGCAGCCCTAGGGAGCTGAGCTCCTACAATGAGCAGTTCTTC.